This passage covers 26 T cell receptor beta chains from one sample sequenced in a study of T cells in Graves' hyperthyroidism and ophthalmopathy. The source material, RNA transcripts, was used to amplify TCR beta CDR3 regions. HTBI primers drove first-round RT-PCR of the TCR CDR3. TCRdb processed the multiplex PCR reads anew with MiXCR; each CDR3 protein has one entry. Altogether hundreds of thousands of distinct CDR3 sequences are present, approximately 15% being singletons, with the ten largest covering 18%. Sequencing used blood. These receptors were collected from a young woman with Graves' hyperthyroidism.

This clonotype showed up just a few times. The V gene is TRBV18, the J gene TRBJ2-3; TRBD1 matches 7 bases. The CDR3 consists of 15 residues. V shed 1 base, J shed 4 bases, and the junction held 5 bases outside the gene matches. Per germline, CDR1 KGHSH and CDR2 LQKENI. The CDR3 sequence: CASSPRQGGADTQYF. In DNA, the CDR3 is TGTGCCAGCTCACCACGACAGGGTGGGGCAGATACGCAGTATTTT.

This chain connects TRBV9 to TRBJ2-1, with a possible D match to TRBD2 (6 bases). Germline CDR1 and CDR2: SGDLS and YYNGEE. The CDR3 runs 15 residues. Trimming cost V 0 bases and J 0 bases, with 7 bases left between them. The CDR3 loop reads CASSVGGDSYNEQFF. DNA of the CDR3: TGTGCCAGCAGCGTAGGCGGGGACTCCTACAATGAGCAGTTCTTC.

The chain has TRBV6-1 and TRBJ1-5, with D uncertain. This CDR3 is 13 amino acids long. Between the trimmed V and J ends, which lost 6 bases and 4 bases, there was a span of 10 bases. Per germline, CDR1 MNHNS and CDR2 SASEGT. The CDR3, as DNA: TGTGCCAGCAGATCGATAGAGAATCAGCCCCAGCATTTT. This codes for CASRSIENQPQHF.

This clonotype was seen repeatedly, ten times or more. V and J are TRBV7-2 and TRBJ1-1; 12 bases match TRBD1. The CDR3 has 16 amino acids. After removal of 1 base from V and 4 bases from J, the junction contained 4 bases not matched to a gene. Germline V gene lookup returns CDR1 SGHTA and CDR2 FQGNSA. CDR3 nucleotide sequence: TGTGCCAGCAGCTTAGTAGGGACAGGGGGCCGCACTGAAGCTTTCTTT. Protein: CASSLVGTGGRTEAFF.

The chain couples TRBV5-1 to TRBJ2-1, with D perhaps matching TRBD1 (5 bases). The CDR3 is made up of 16 amino acids. The V gene lost 2 bases and the J gene lost 3 bases, with 15 bases spanning the gap. Germline V gene data show CDR1 as SGHRS and CDR2 as YFSETQ. CDR3: CASSFMGLGDYNEQFF. The CDR3 nucleotides are TGCGCCAGCAGCTTCATGGGGCTAGGAGACTACAATGAGCAGTTCTTC.

This clonotype was detected only a few times. This chain links TRBV11-2 with TRBJ1-1, with D perhaps matching TRBD1 (6 bases). The CDR3 runs 14 residues. Germline CDR1 is SGHAT and CDR2 is FQNNGV. With 1 base removed from V and 10 bases from J, the gap between germline ends came to 16 bases. In nucleotides, the CDR3 is TGTGCCAGCAGCTTAGCGGCCAGGGGCGTGGGAGCTTTCTTT. It encodes CASSLAARGVGAFF. The full variable domain, rest sourced from reference TRBV11-2 and TRBJ1-1, is EAGVAQSPRYKIIEKRQSVAFWCNPISGHATLYWYQQILGQGPKLLIQFQNNGVVDDSQLPKDRFSAERLKGVDSTLKIQPAKLEDSAVYLCASSLAARGVGAFFGQGTRLTVV.

In its sample, this clonotype was seen a few times. The rearrangement links TRBV2 to TRBJ2-2; 8 nucleotides agree with TRBD1. V shed 7 bases, J shed 5 bases, and the junction held 9 bases outside the gene matches. The V gene's germline CDR1 is SNHLY and CDR2 FYNNEI. CDR3 length: 15 amino acids. The DNA of the CDR3 is TGTGCCAGCACAGGACAGGGTGGAGAGACCGGGGAGCTGTTTTTT. This gives the protein CASTGQGGETGELFF.

This clonotype appeared many times. The V gene is TRBV12-5, the J gene TRBJ2-7, with 7 bases matching TRBD1. CDR1 is LGHNT and CDR2 is FRNRAP in the germline V gene. J lost 7 bases, V lost 6 bases, and 9 bases had no gene match. There are 13 residues in the CDR3. This chain's CDR3 is CASGTRDSKEQYF. The CDR3 bases are TGTGCTAGTGGCACCAGGGACAGTAAAGAGCAGTACTTC.

This clonotype has more than one count but fewer than ten. This chain connects TRBV7-9 to TRBJ2-2; 8 nucleotides line up with TRBD1. Germline loops: CDR1 SEHNR, CDR2 FQNEAQ (reference sequence). The CDR3 contains 18 residues. V lost 1 base to trimming and J lost 5 bases; unmatched junction nucleotides: 12. The CDR3 DNA reads TGTGCCAGCAGCTTAGAACCCCAGCTACAGGGGGTGACCGGGGAGCTGTTTTTT. This sequence encodes CASSLEPQLQGVTGELFF.

This clonotype was picked up a small number of times. This chain links TRBV3-1 with TRBJ1-1, with TRBD1 matching 7 bases. With 4 bases clipped from V and 8 bases from J, the junction kept 7 bases outside the gene matches. Germline V gene data show CDR1 as LGHDT and CDR2 as YNNKEL (reference sequence). This CDR3 has 13 amino acids. In DNA, the CDR3 is TGTGCCAGCAGCCCCACGGACAGGTTAGAAGCTTTCTTT. It yields the protein CASSPTDRLEAFF. Together with reference TRBV3-1 and TRBJ1-1, the CDR3 gives the full variable domain: DTAVSQTPKYLVTQMGNDKSIKCEQNLGHDTMYWYKQDSKKFLKIMFSYNNKELIINETVPNRFSPKSPDKAHLNLHINSLELGDSAVYFCASSPTDRLEAFFGQGTRLTVV.

The chain is built from TRBV20-1 and TRBJ1-5; 7 bases are shared with TRBD1. Germline V gene sequence: CDR1 DFQATT, CDR2 SNEGSKA (reference sequence). J was trimmed by 4 bases and V by 1 base; bases with no gene match: 7. The CDR3 has 15 residues. The CDR3 spells CSARGEDRANQPQHF. The CDR3 DNA reads as TGCAGTGCTAGAGGGGAAGACAGGGCAAATCAGCCCCAGCATTTT.

This clonotype was detected a few times. V and J are TRBV2 and TRBJ2-1, with TRBD1 as a possible D gene (5 bases). The CDR3 loop spans 14 amino acids. Germline V lookup: CDR1 SNHLY, CDR2 FYNNEI. With 5 bases removed from V and 1 base from J, the gap between germline ends came to 9 bases. This CDR3 reads CASSPGFSYNEQFF. As DNA, the CDR3 is TGTGCCAGCAGTCCAGGGTTTTCCTACAATGAGCAGTTCTTC.

As regards this clonotype: This may come from a read error, since a much larger clone is one base off. J is TRBJ1-1 and V is TRBV3-1; D remains unclear. Germline CDR1 LGHDT, CDR2 YNNKEL (reference sequence). This CDR3 is built from 15 residues. CDR3 sequence (DNA): TGTGCCAGCGGCCAAGATCAGACGACAACCCGTGAAGCTTTCTTT. Amino acid sequence: CASGQDQTTTREAFF.

V gene TRBV9 combines with J gene TRBJ1-5, with 9 bases that match TRBD1. Germline assignment: CDR1 SGDLS and CDR2 YYNGEE. CDR3 size: 15 residues. Trimming took 0 bases from V and 7 from J; bases not matched to a gene: 5. The CDR3 DNA reads TGTGCCAGCAGCGTAGGGACAGGGGTACACCAGCCCCAGCATTTT. Translating it yields CASSVGTGVHQPQHF.

This clonotype turned up a few times. The chain links TRBV7-9 to TRBJ2-4; 9 bases match TRBD1. Germline lookup yields CDR1 SEHNR and CDR2 FQNEAQ (reference sequence). Losses at the gene ends were 5 bases for V and 1 base for J; bases not matched to a gene: 6. CDR3 length: 16 amino acids. The CDR3: CASSRGTGHAKNIQYF. CDR3 sequence (DNA): TGTGCCAGCAGCCGCGGGACAGGGCACGCCAAAAACATTCAGTACTTC.

There are many counts of this clonotype. The rearrangement joins TRBV29-1 to TRBJ2-7; tentatively, D is TRBD1 (6 bases). The CDR3 length is 11 residues. Germline CDR1 SQVTM, CDR2 ANQGSEA. V was shortened by 5 bases and J by 5 bases, with 10 bases between the two germline ends. The CDR3 DNA follows: TGCAGCGTTCGCAGGGGAAACGAGCAGTACTTC. Protein product: CSVRRGNEQYF.

This clonotype was recorded at least ten times. The chain links TRBV3-1 to TRBJ2-3; TRBD2 matches 12 bases. The germline V gene encodes CDR1 LGHDT and CDR2 YNNKEL (reference sequence). V trimming: 4 bases; J trimming: 4 bases; junction bases outside the gene matches: 6. The CDR3 extends over 16 amino acids. The CDR3 sequence: CASSPLAGGGPDTQYF. DNA for the CDR3: TGTGCCAGCAGCCCCCTAGCGGGAGGGGGCCCAGATACGCAGTATTTT.

This clonotype occurred many times. V is TRBV5-1 and J is TRBJ2-1, with no clear D. Deletions cut 2 bases from V and 8 bases from J, with 20 bases between. CDR3 length: 16 amino acids. Germline V gene data show CDR1 as SGHRS and CDR2 as YFSETQ. The CDR3, as DNA: TGCGCCAGCAGCTTCTCTCCGGGTCAAAGAGGCGATGAGCAGTTCTTC. Translated: CASSFSPGQRGDEQFF.

The chain recombines TRBV6-2 or TRBV6-3 with TRBJ2-1; 8 nucleotides align to TRBD1. V was clipped by 5 bases and J by 7 bases; unmatched bases: 13. This CDR3 is 16 amino acids long. Germline assignment: CDR1 MNHEY and CDR2 SVGEGT. The CDR3: CASSQGQVFKVNEQFF. The CDR3 nucleotides are TGTGCCAGCAGTCAGGGACAGGTCTTTAAGGTGAATGAGCAGTTCTTC.

This clonotype was recorded at least ten times. The genes are TRBV7-9 and TRBJ2-2, with unresolved D. Germline CDR1 and CDR2: SEHNR and FQNEAQ (reference sequence). V gave up 6 bases and J gave up 9 bases, with 14 bases separating them. The CDR3 is made up of 13 amino acids. The CDR3 protein is CASSHVPPRELFF. The CDR3 DNA follows: TGTGCCAGCAGTCACGTCCCCCCAAGGGAGCTGTTTTTT.

This clonotype showed up many times. The chain recombines TRBV11-1 with TRBJ2-7; 7 positions match TRBD1. V was pared by 4 bases and J by 3 bases, with 12 bases of the junction left unmatched. CDR1 and CDR2 from the germline V gene are SGHAT and FQDESV (reference sequence). This CDR3 contains 16 residues. The CDR3 region has the DNA TGTGCCAGCAGCTCACTTATGACAGGGATCCGCTACGAGCAGTACTTC. It encodes CASSSLMTGIRYEQYF.

This clonotype showed up many times. V and J are TRBV9 and TRBJ1-2; possibly TRBD1 for D (6 bases). CDR1 SGDLS and CDR2 YYNGEE come from the germline V gene. CDR3 length equals 13 residues. With 4 bases removed from V and 7 bases from J, the gap between germline ends came to 14 bases. The CDR3 DNA reads TGTGCCAGCAGCTCCCAAAACAGGGCTGGCTACACCTTC. Amino acid sequence: CASSSQNRAGYTF.

The chain recombines TRBV12-3 or TRBV12-4 with TRBJ1-6; the D is unclear. This CDR3 region has 15 residues. The V and J ends lost 1 base and 5 bases respectively, with 9 bases between them. The DNA for the CDR3 is TGTGCCAGCAGTTTAGGATACGGCCATAATTCACCCCTCCACTTT. Amino acid sequence: CASSLGYGHNSPLHF.

In its sample, this clonotype was seen a few times. The gene calls are TRBV2 and TRBJ2-7, with 7 bases identical to TRBD2. Trimming at V came to 11 bases and at J to 0 bases, leaving 10 bases not matched to a gene. CDR3 length: 14 amino acids. CDR1 SNHLY and CDR2 FYNNEI come from the germline V gene. The CDR3 nucleotides are TGTGCCTCAGCGGCGGGGGACTACTCCTACGAGCAGTACTTC. This gives the protein CASAAGDYSYEQYF.

The table lists this clonotype with many counts. The CDR3 spells CASSDGNTIYF. In DNA form, the CDR3 reads TGTGCCAGCAGCGATGGAAACACCATATATTTT. The rearrangement links TRBV11-3 to TRBJ1-3, with D uncertain. V shed 5 bases and J shed 3 bases, with 2 bases lying between them. The CDR3 consists of 11 residues. Germline V lookup: CDR1 SGHNT, CDR2 YENEEA.

There are many counts of this clonotype. The chain uses TRBV12-3 or TRBV12-4 and TRBJ2-1, with unresolved D. The CDR3 totals 12 residues. Trimming took 7 bases from V and 0 from J, leaving 4 bases between them. CDR3 sequence reads: CASTYSYNEQFF. Written as DNA, the CDR3 is TGTGCCAGCACCTACTCCTACAATGAGCAGTTCTTC.